Presented here are 28 T cell receptor beta chains from one specimen sequenced in a study of regulatory T cells in long-lasting Graves disease. Time point specified: newly diagnosed GD, antithyroid drugs for less than 3 months. Scientists built the TCR library using RNA that was extracted from PBMCs. HTBI primers from iRepertoire and Arm-PCR of CDR3 regions yielded the TCR beta libraries. TCRdb called the multiplex PCR reads again in MiXCR, with one record for every CDR3 protein. The sample has under 700,000 distinct CDR3 sequences, about 16% seen once. This sample was shared with a second study, whose subject was T cells in Graves' hyperthyroidism and ophthalmopathy.

This sample comprised peripheral blood mononuclear cells (PBMCs), obtained at new diagnosis, from a patient treated with antithyroid drugs. These receptors were obtained from a woman aged 35-65 years with Graves disease.

This clonotype was counted many times. The chain has TRBV3-1 and TRBJ1-2, with 8 positions matching TRBD1. The CDR3 has 12 residues. J was trimmed by 3 bases and V by 8 bases; bases with no gene match: 2. The germline CDR1 and CDR2 sequences are LGHDT and YNNKEL (reference sequence). The CDR3 DNA follows: TGTGCCAGCGGACAGGGCGACTATGGCTACACCTTC. The encoded protein is CASGQGDYGYTF.

The sample holds many counts of this clonotype. The chain employs TRBV20-1 and TRBJ1-1; possible D gene TRBD1, 5 bases. This CDR3 region has 13 residues. Germline V lookup: CDR1 DFQATT, CDR2 SNEGSKA (reference sequence). The V end was cut by 5 bases, the J end by 0 bases, with 10 bases between. The CDR3 DNA follows: TGCAGTGCTTTCAGGACACTGAACACTGAAGCTTTCTTT. As protein: CSAFRTLNTEAFF.

The chain combines TRBV12-5 with TRBJ1-6; D is undetermined. This CDR3 has 18 residues. Per germline, CDR1 LGHNT and CDR2 FRNRAP. The ends were cut back, 5 bases at V and 0 bases at J, with 17 bases in the middle. For the CDR3, the DNA is TGTGCTAGTGGTACTCCTAATAATTTTAGCTCCTATAATTCACCCCTCCACTTT. Protein sequence: CASGTPNNFSSYNSPLHF.

This clonotype was observed a handful of times. This chain joins TRBV9 and TRBJ2-1, with no clear D. The CDR3 is 10 residues long. Deletions cut 10 bases from V and 4 bases from J, with 6 bases between. In germline, CDR1 is SGDLS, CDR2 YYNGEE. The CDR3 sequence: CAVQYNEQFF. CDR3 nucleotides: TGTGCCGTCCAATACAATGAGCAGTTCTTC.

This clonotype showed up many times. This chain links TRBV12-3 or TRBV12-4 with TRBJ1-3, with 8 bases that match TRBD1. The CDR3 length is 15 residues. V shed 6 bases, J shed 4 bases, and the junction held 8 bases outside the gene matches. CDR3 region: CASRTNRGSGNTIYF. CDR3 nucleotide sequence: TGTGCCAGCAGAACAAACAGGGGGTCAGGAAACACCATATATTTT.

This clonotype was observed at least ten times. The chain joins TRBV7-9 to TRBJ2-2; D gene ambiguous. Trimming removed 1 base from V and 3 bases from J, with 6 bases in between. The CDR3 extends over 14 amino acids. Per germline, CDR1 SEHNR and CDR2 FQNEAQ (reference sequence). In DNA, the CDR3 is TGTGCCAGCAGCTTAGGACTCCACACCGGGGAGCTGTTTTTT. It specifies CASSLGLHTGELFF.

In its sample, this clonotype was seen many times. CDR3 in amino acids: CASSLLEGPYNEQFF. The CDR3 nucleotides read TGTGCCAGTAGCCTCTTGGAGGGGCCCTACAATGAGCAGTTCTTC. The chain is built from TRBV2 and TRBJ2-1; possible D gene TRBD2, 6 bases. Germline CDR1 and CDR2: SNHLY and FYNNEI. The CDR3 is 15 residues long. The ends were cut back, 9 bases at V and 2 bases at J, with 17 bases in the middle.

Worth noting for this clonotype: A read error may explain this, as a much larger clone is one base away. The chain is built from TRBV14 and TRBJ2-1; unclear D gene. Germline V lookup: CDR1 SGHDN, CDR2 FVKESK. The V and J ends lost 10 bases and 10 bases respectively, with 20 bases between them. The CDR3 contains 13 residues. In nucleotides, the CDR3 is TGTGCCACGGCGACGGCCGTTCGCTACGAGCAGTTCTTC. This codes for CATATAVRYEQFF.

CDR3 bases: TGTGCCAGCAGCGTAGGAGGGGAGGGCGGGGAGCTGTTTTTT. Its translation is CASSVGGEGGELFF. The chain links TRBV9 to TRBJ2-2, with 7 bases aligning to TRBD2. J gave up 7 bases and V 0 bases, and 3 bases lay outside the gene matches. CDR1 and CDR2 from the germline V gene are SGDLS and YYNGEE. CDR3 length equals 14 residues.

This clonotype was observed many times. The rearrangement joins TRBV29-1 to TRBJ2-7; 7 bases map to TRBD2. The CDR3 is made up of 13 amino acids. Per the germline V gene, CDR1 is SQVTM and CDR2 is ANQGSEA. The V segment lost 4 bases and the J segment 1 base; nucleotides outside the gene matches: 4. The DNA of the CDR3 is TGCAGCGTTGTTGCGGGGGAGTCCTACGAGCAGTACTTC. It is translated as CSVVAGESYEQYF.

At least ten counts were recorded for this clonotype. The V call is TRBV11-3, the J call TRBJ2-7, with 8 bases matching TRBD2. This CDR3 contains 14 residues. J was trimmed by 4 bases and V by 4 bases; bases with no gene match: 6. From germline, CDR1 is SGHNT and CDR2 YENEEA. CDR3: CASSSRGGQYEQYF. The CDR3 nucleotides are TGTGCCAGCAGCTCCCGGGGGGGCCAGTACGAGCAGTACTTC.

Note on this clonotype: At one end the junction does not follow the germline gene, possibly because of a read error. The chain couples TRBV6-1 to TRBJ2-2; tentative D call: TRBD1 (6 bases). This CDR3 spans 17 amino acids. Germline V gene lookup returns CDR1 MNHNS and CDR2 SASEGT. The DNA of the CDR3 is TGTGCCGGCAGTGAACAGACAGGTCCAGCTTTGGAGGGGGAGCTGTTTTTT. Translating gives CAGSEQTGPALEGELFF.

In DNA, the CDR3 is TGTGCCAGCAGCTTGAGACCACAGACTGAAGCTTTCTTT. Residues: CASSLRPQTEAFF. This chain links TRBV5-4 with TRBJ1-1; the D is unclear. From germline, CDR1 is SGHNT and CDR2 YYREEE (reference sequence). V was shortened by 1 base and J by 5 bases, with 9 bases between the two germline ends. This CDR3 is 13 amino acids long.

The sample holds many counts of this clonotype. The rearrangement uses TRBV3-1 and TRBJ2-3; the match to TRBD1 covers 11 bases. The V segment lost 4 bases and the J segment 1 base; nucleotides outside the gene matches: 4. Germline V gene sequence: CDR1 LGHDT, CDR2 YNNKEL (reference sequence). The length of the CDR3 is 16 residues. In DNA, the CDR3 is TGTGCCAGCAGCCCGGGGACAGGGGGTCGCACAGATACGCAGTATTTT. Amino acids: CASSPGTGGRTDTQYF.

V usage is TRBV6-1 and J usage is TRBJ2-1; 7 bases are shared with TRBD1. The CDR3 extends over 15 amino acids. CDR1 is MNHNS, CDR2 SASEGT, per germline. The ends lost 6 bases at V and 3 bases at J; junction bases unmatched: 8. The CDR3 DNA sequence: TGTGCCAGCAGAGCCACAGGGGCCTTCTACAATGAGCAGTTCTTC. It yields the protein CASRATGAFYNEQFF.

The chain joins TRBV7-9 to TRBJ1-1, with 7 bases fitting TRBD1. The CDR3 is 14 amino acids. V trimming: 5 bases; J trimming: 5 bases; junction bases outside the gene matches: 8. The germline V gene has CDR1 SEHNR and CDR2 FQNEAQ (reference sequence). The CDR3 DNA follows: TGTGCCAGCAGCGAGACAGGGCTGGGTACTGAAGCTTTCTTT. This gives the protein CASSETGLGTEAFF.

This clonotype was recorded many times. The J gene is TRBJ1-1, the V gene TRBV28, with 7 positions matching TRBD1. Germline values: CDR1 MDHEN, CDR2 SYDVKM. After removal of 4 bases from V and 4 bases from J, the junction contained 3 bases not matched to a gene. The CDR3 runs to 13 residues. CDR3 residues: CASSYRGSTEAFF. In DNA, the CDR3 is TGTGCCAGCAGTTACAGGGGTAGCACTGAAGCTTTCTTT.

This clonotype showed up many times. The V and J genes are TRBV5-1 and TRBJ2-7; D perhaps matches TRBD2 (6 bases). CDR1 and CDR2 (germline): SGHRS, YFSETQ. The CDR3 totals 13 residues. The V end lost 0 bases, the J end lost 4 bases, and 8 bases lay between the germline ends. The CDR3 reads CASSLAGVYEQYF. The CDR3 DNA is TGCGCCAGCAGCTTGGCGGGGGTTTACGAGCAGTACTTC.

In this sample, this clonotype turned up many times. The V gene is TRBV2, the J gene TRBJ2-3; D is uncertain. V lost 5 bases to trimming and J lost 6 bases, with 15 bases between them. CDR1 and CDR2 (germline): SNHLY, FYNNEI. The CDR3 is 14 residues long. The CDR3 loop reads CASSRRLDQDTQYF. The CDR3 nucleotides read TGTGCCAGCAGTCGCAGACTCGACCAGGATACGCAGTATTTT.

The chain uses TRBV4-1 and TRBJ1-5, with no clear D. Looked up from germline, CDR1 is MGHRA and CDR2 is YSYEKL. The V end was cut by 3 bases, the J end by 4 bases, with 4 bases between. CDR3 length: 12 residues. The CDR3 region is CASSQTNQPQHF. In nucleotides, the CDR3 is TGCGCCAGCAGCCAGACAAATCAGCCCCAGCATTTT.

This clonotype has just a few counts. The chain uses TRBV19 and TRBJ1-1; D might be TRBD1 (6 bases). CDR1 LNHDA and CDR2 SQIVND come from the germline V gene (reference sequence). CDR3 length: 15 residues. V was trimmed by 4 bases and J by 1 base, leaving 13 bases between them. Written as DNA, the CDR3 is TGTGCCAGTAGTAAACGACTACAGGGGAACACTGAAGCTTTCTTT. The encoded protein is CASSKRLQGNTEAFF.

This clonotype appeared once. The chain joins TRBV19 to TRBJ1-4; weak D call: TRBD1 (6 bases). The germline gives CDR1 LNHDA, CDR2 SQIVND (reference sequence). This CDR3 has 16 residues. The germline V and J ends were trimmed by 6 bases and 0 bases, with 14 bases remaining between them. The CDR3: CASRRQDRTTNEKLFF. The DNA of the CDR3 is TGTGCCAGTAGAAGACAGGACCGGACAACTAATGAAAAACTGTTTTTT. The variable domain in full, completed from reference TRBV19 and TRBJ1-4, reads DGGITQSPKYLFRKEGQNVTLSCEQNLNHDAMYWYRQDPGQGLRLIYYSQIVNDFQKGDIAEGYSVSREKKESFPLTVTSAQKNPTAFYLCASRRQDRTTNEKLFFGSGTQLSVL.

J is TRBJ2-7 and V is TRBV12-3 or TRBV12-4; a weak D match, TRBD2 (6 bases). V was shortened by 3 bases and J by 3 bases, with 15 bases between the two germline ends. CDR3 size: 15 residues. The CDR3 reads CASSFGGGIDYEQYF. The CDR3 nucleotides are TGTGCCAGCAGTTTCGGCGGAGGGATCGACTACGAGCAGTACTTC.

This clonotype appeared many times. The rearrangement joins TRBV3-1 to TRBJ2-3; tentatively, D is TRBD2 (6 bases). The germline V gene encodes CDR1 LGHDT and CDR2 YNNKEL (reference sequence). V was cut by 0 bases and J by 2 bases, with 18 bases left in between. The CDR3 has 18 residues. The CDR3 sequence is CASSQDMGGGGSTDTQYF. CDR3 bases: TGTGCCAGCAGCCAAGATATGGGAGGAGGTGGGTCCACAGATACGCAGTATTTT.

The chain links TRBV19 to TRBJ1-1; 7 bases align to TRBD1. Germline lookup yields CDR1 LNHDA and CDR2 SQIVND (reference sequence). CDR3 length: 15 amino acids. J lost 4 bases, V lost 7 bases, and 12 bases had no gene match. CDR3 nucleotide sequence: TGTGCCAGTAACCCGACAGGGTCCAGAGGCACTGAAGCTTTCTTT. Translating gives CASNPTGSRGTEAFF.

Comments on this clonotype: This may come from a read error, since a much larger clone is one base off. The chain carries TRBV3-1 and TRBJ2-7; no firm D call. This CDR3 has 11 amino acids. CDR1 is LGHDT, CDR2 YNNKEL, per germline (reference sequence). The germline V and J ends were trimmed by 6 bases and 7 bases, with 10 bases remaining between them. Written as DNA, the CDR3 is TGTGCCAGCAGTTTGAGCAAAGAGCAGTACTTC. It yields the protein CASSLSKEQYF.

Many counts were recorded for this clonotype. The chain has TRBV7-3 and TRBJ2-1; the match to TRBD2 covers 10 bases. This CDR3 has 15 residues. V gave up 5 bases and J gave up 8 bases; unmatched junction bases: 9. Germline V gene data show CDR1 as SGHTA and CDR2 as FQGTGA. The CDR3 DNA sequence: TGTGCCAGCAGCACCGCCAGCGGGGGGGTAGATGAGCAGTTCTTC. It encodes CASSTASGGVDEQFF.

This chain joins TRBV9 and TRBJ1-2; TRBD1 matches 7 bases. V was clipped by 0 bases and J by 8 bases; unmatched bases: 7. Germline CDR1 reads SGDLS; CDR2 reads YYNGEE. This CDR3 spans 14 amino acids. The CDR3 sequence: CASSVDLGGSGYTF. Written as DNA, the CDR3 is TGTGCCAGCAGCGTAGATCTAGGGGGCTCAGGCTACACCTTC.